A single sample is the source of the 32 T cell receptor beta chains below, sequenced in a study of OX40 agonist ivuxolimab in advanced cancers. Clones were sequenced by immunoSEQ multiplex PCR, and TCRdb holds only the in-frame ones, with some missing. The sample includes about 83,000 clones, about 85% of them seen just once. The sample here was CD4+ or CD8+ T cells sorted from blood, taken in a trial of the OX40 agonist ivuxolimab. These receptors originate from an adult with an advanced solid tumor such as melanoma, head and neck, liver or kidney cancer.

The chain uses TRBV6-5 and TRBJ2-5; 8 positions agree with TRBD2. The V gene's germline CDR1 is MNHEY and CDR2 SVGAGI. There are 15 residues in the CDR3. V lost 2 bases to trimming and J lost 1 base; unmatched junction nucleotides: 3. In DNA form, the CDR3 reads TGTGCCAGCAGTTACGGGCGGGGGGTCCAAGAGACCCAGTACTTC. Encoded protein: CASSYGRGVQETQYF.

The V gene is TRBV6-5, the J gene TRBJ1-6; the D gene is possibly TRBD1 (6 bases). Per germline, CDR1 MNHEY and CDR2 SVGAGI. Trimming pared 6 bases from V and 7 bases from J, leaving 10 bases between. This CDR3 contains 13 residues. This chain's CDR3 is CASRYTGNSPLHF. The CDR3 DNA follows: TGTGCCAGCAGGTACACAGGGAATTCACCCCTCCACTTT.

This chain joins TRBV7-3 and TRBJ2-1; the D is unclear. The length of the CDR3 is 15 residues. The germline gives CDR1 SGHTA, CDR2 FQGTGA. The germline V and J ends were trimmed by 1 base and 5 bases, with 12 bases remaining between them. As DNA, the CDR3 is TGTGCCAGCAGCTTAAGGCGCGTTGGGGACAATGAGCAGTTCTTC. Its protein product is CASSLRRVGDNEQFF. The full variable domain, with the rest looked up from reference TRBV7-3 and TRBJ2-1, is GAGVSQTPSNKVTEKGKYVELRCDPISGHTALYWYRQSLGQGPEFLIYFQGTGAADDSGLPNDRFFAVRPEGSVSTLKIQRTERGDSAVYLCASSLRRVGDNEQFFGPGTRLTVL.

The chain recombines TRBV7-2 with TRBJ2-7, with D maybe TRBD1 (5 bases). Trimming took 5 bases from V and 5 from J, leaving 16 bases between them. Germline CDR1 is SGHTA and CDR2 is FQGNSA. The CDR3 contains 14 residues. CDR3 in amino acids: CASSQGAVRDEQYF. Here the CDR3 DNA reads TGTGCCAGCAGCCAAGGGGCGGTTCGGGACGAGCAGTACTTC.

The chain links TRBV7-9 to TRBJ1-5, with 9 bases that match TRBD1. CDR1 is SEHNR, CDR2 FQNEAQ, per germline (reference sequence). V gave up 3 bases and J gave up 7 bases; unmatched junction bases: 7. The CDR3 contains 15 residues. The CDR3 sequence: CASSFGQGRGQPQHF. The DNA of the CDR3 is TGTGCCAGCAGCTTTGGACAGGGGAGAGGACAGCCCCAGCATTTT.

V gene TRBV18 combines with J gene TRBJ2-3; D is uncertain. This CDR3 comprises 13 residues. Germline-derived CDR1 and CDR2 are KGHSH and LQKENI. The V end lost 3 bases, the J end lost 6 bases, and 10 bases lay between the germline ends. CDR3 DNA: TGTGCCAGCTCACCGGGAAATGGGGATACGCAGTATTTT. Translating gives CASSPGNGDTQYF.

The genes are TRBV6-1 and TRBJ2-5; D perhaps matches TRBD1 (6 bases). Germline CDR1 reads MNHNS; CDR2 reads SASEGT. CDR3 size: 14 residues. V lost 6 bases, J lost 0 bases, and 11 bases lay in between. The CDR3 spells CASRVTGNQETQYF. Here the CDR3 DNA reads TGTGCCAGCAGAGTCACAGGGAACCAAGAGACCCAGTACTTC.

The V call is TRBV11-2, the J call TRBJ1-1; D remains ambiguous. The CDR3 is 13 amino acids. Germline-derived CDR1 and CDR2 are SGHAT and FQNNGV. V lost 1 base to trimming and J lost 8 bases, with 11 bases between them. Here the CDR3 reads CASSLARQTEAFF. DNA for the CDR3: TGTGCCAGCAGCTTAGCACGGCAGACCGAAGCTTTCTTT.

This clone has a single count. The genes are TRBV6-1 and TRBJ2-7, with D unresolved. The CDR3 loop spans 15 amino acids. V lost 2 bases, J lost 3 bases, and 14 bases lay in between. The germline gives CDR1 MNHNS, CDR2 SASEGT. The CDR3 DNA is TGTGCCAGCAGTGAAATTTGGGCTGGGGACTACGAGCAGTACTTC. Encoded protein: CASSEIWAGDYEQYF.

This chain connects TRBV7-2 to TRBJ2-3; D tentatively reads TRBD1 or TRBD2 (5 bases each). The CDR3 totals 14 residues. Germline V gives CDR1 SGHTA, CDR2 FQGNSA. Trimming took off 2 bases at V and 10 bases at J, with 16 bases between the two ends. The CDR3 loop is CASSLSPAVGAQYF. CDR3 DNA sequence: TGTGCCAGCAGCTTATCGCCAGCGGTGGGGGCGCAGTATTTT. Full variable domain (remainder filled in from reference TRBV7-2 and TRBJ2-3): GAGVSQSPSNKVTEKGKDVELRCDPISGHTALYWYRQSLGQGLEFLIYFQGNSAPDKSGLPSDRFSAERTGGSVSTLTIQRTQQEDSAVYLCASSLSPAVGAQYFGPGTRLTVL.

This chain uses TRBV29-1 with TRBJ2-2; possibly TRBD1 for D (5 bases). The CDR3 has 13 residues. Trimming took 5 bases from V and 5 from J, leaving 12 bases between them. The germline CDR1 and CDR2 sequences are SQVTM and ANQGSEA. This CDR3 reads CSVSQGLTGELFF. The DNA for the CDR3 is TGCAGCGTTAGCCAGGGTCTTACCGGGGAGCTGTTTTTT.

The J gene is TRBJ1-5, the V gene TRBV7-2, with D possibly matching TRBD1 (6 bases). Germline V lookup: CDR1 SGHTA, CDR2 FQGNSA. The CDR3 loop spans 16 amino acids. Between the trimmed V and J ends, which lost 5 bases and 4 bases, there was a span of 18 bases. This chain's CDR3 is CASSRPGDGGNQPQHF. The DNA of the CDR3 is TGTGCCAGCAGCCGCCCAGGGGACGGGGGGAATCAGCCCCAGCATTTT.

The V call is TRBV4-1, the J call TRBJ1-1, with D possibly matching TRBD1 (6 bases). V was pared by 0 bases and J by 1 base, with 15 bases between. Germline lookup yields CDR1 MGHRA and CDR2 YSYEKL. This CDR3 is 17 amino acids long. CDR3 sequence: CASSQEGGWRENTEAFF. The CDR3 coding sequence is TGCGCCAGCAGCCAAGAGGGGGGCTGGCGGGAGAACACTGAAGCTTTCTTT.

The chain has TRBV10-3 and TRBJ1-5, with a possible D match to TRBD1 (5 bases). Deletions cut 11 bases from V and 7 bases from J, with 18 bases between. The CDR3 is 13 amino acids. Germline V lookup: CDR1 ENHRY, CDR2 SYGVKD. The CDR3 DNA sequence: TGTGCCCATAACTCAGGGAGAGAGCAGCCCCAGCATTTT. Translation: CAHNSGREQPQHF.

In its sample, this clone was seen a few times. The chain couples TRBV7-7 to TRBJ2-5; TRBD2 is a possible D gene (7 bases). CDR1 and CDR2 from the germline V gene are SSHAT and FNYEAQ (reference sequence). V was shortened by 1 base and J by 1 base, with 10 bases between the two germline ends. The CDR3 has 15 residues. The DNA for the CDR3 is TGTGCCAGCAGCTTAGGGGAGGGGGGCCAAGAGACCCAGTACTTC. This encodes CASSLGEGGQETQYF. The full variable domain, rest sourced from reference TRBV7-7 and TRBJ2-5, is GAGVSQSPRYKVTKRGQDVTLRCDPISSHATLYWYQQALGQGPEFLTYFNYEAQPDKSGLPSDRFSAERPEGSISTLTIQRTEQRDSAMYRCASSLGEGGQETQYFGPGTRLLVL.

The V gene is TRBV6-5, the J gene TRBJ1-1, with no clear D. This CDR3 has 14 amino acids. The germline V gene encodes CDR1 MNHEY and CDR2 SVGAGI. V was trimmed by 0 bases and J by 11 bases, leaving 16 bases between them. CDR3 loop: CASSYSRPGGKAFF. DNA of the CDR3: TGTGCCAGCAGTTACTCGAGGCCAGGCGGCAAGGCTTTCTTT.

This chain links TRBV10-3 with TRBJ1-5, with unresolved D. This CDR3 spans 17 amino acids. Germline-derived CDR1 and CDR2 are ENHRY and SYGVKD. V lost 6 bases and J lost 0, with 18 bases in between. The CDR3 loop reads CAISSGESFYSNQPQHF. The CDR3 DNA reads TGTGCCATCAGCTCGGGAGAGAGTTTTTATAGCAATCAGCCCCAGCATTTT.

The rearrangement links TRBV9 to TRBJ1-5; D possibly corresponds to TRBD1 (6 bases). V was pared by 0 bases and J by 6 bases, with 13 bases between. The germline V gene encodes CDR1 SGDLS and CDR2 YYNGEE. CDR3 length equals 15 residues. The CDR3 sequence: CASSVGEGGVQPQHF. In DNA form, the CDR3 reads TGTGCCAGCAGCGTAGGAGAAGGGGGAGTTCAGCCCCAGCATTTT.

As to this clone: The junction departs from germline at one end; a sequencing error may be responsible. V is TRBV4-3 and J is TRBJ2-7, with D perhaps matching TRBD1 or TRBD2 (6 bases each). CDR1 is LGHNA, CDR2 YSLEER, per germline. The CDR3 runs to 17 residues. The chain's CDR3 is CASSEDRGGQAYCCQYF. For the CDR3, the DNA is TGCGCCAGCAGCGAAGATCGTGGGGGGCAGGCCTACTGCTGCCAGTACTTC.

CDR3 in DNA: TGTGCCAGCAACTCCCCTAGCGGGAATGAGCAGTTCTTC. This encodes CASNSPSGNEQFF. This rearrangement joins TRBV25-1 to TRBJ2-1; 8 bases match TRBD2. V shed 7 bases and J 7 bases; nucleotides not matched to a gene: 6. The germline V gene encodes CDR1 MGHDK and CDR2 SYGVNS. The CDR3 is 13 amino acids.

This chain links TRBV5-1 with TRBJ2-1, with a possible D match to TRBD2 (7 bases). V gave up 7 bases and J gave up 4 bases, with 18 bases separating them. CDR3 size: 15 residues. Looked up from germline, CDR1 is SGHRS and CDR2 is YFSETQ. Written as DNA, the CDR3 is TGCGCCAGCTTCCGGGGCGGGGGCCTATACAATGAGCAGTTCTTC. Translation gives CASFRGGGLYNEQFF. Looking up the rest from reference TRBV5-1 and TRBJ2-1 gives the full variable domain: KAGVTQTPRYLIKTRGQQVTLSCSPISGHRSVSWYQQTPGQGLQFLFEYFSETQRNKGNFPGRFSGRQFSNSRSEMNVSTLELGDSALYLCASFRGGGLYNEQFFGPGTRLTVL.

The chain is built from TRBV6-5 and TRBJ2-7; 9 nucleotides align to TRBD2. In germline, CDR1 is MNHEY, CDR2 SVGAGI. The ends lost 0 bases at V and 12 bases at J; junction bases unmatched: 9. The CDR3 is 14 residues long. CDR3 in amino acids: CASSYSETSGSAYF. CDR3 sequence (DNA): TGTGCCAGCAGTTACTCCGAGACTAGCGGTAGCGCGTACTTC.

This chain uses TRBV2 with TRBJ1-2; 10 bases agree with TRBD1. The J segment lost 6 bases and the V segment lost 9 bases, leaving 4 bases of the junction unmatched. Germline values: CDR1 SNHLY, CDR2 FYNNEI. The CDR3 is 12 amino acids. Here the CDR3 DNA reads TGTGCCAGTCGACAGGGGGCGAATGGCTACACCTTC. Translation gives CASRQGANGYTF.

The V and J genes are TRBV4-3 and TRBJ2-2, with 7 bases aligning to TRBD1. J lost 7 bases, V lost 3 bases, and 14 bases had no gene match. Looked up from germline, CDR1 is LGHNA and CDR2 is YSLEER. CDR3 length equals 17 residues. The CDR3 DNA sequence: TGCGCCAGCAGCCAGGAAGTACCGACAGGGTGGAGCGGGGAGCTGTTTTTT. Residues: CASSQEVPTGWSGELFF.

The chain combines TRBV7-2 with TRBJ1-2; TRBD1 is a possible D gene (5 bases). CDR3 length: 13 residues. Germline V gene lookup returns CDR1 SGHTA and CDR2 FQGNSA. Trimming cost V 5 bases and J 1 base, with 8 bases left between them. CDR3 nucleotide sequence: TGTGCCAGCAGCCCCGACAGTAACTATGGCTACACCTTC. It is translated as CASSPDSNYGYTF. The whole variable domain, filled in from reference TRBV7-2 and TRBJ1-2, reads GAGVSQSPSNKVTEKGKDVELRCDPISGHTALYWYRQSLGQGLEFLIYFQGNSAPDKSGLPSDRFSAERTGGSVSTLTIQRTQQEDSAVYLCASSPDSNYGYTFGSGTRLTVV.

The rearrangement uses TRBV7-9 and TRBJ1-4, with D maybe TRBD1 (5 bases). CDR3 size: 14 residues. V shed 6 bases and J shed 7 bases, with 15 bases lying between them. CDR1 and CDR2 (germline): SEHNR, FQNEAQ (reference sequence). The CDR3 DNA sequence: TGTGCCAGCAGTTATGGGCAGGGTGGTGAAAAACTGTTTTTT. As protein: CASSYGQGGEKLFF.

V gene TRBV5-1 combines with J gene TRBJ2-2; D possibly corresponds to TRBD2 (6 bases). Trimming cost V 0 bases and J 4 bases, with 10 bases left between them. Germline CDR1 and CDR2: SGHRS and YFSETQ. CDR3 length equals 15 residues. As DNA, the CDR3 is TGCGCCAGCAGCTTGGACCCGGGGGTCACCGGGGAGCTGTTTTTT. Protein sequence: CASSLDPGVTGELFF.

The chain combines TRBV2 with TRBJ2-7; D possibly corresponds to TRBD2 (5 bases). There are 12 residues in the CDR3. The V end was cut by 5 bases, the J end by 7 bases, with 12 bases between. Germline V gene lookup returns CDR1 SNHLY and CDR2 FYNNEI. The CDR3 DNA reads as TGTGCCAGCAGTCGGACTGTGCTGGAGCAGTACTTC. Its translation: CASSRTVLEQYF.

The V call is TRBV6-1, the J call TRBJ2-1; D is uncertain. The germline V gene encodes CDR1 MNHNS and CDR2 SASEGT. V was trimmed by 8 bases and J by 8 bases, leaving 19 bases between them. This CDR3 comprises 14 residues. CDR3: CASPSTPRSDEQFF. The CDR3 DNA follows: TGTGCCAGCCCATCGACCCCGAGATCGGATGAGCAGTTCTTC.

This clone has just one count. This CDR3 reads CASSIRRDEQYF. The CDR3 DNA is TGTGCCAGTAGTATTCGTAGGGACGAGCAGTACTTC. The chain uses TRBV19 and TRBJ2-7; D unclear. The CDR3 totals 12 residues. CDR1 is LNHDA and CDR2 is SQIVND in the germline V gene (reference sequence). Trimming cost V 3 bases and J 5 bases, with 8 bases left between them.

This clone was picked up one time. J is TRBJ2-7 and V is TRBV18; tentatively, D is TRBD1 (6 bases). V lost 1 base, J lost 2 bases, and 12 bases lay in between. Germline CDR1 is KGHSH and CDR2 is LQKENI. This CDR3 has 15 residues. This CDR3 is CASSPRRDITYEQYF. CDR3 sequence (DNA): TGTGCCAGCTCACCACGCCGGGACATCACCTACGAGCAGTACTTC.

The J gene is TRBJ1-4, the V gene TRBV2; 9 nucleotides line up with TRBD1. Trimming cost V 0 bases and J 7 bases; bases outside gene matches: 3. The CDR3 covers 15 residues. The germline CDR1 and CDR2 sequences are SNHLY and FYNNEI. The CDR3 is CASSEAGQGFEKLFF. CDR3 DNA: TGTGCCAGCAGTGAAGCTGGACAGGGGTTTGAAAAACTGTTTTTT.